One and the same sample provided the 27 T cell receptor beta chains below, sequenced in a study of post-analysis software for immune sequencing data. Study-wide findings and caveats: Compared with controls, patients had more of five TRBV segments, including TRBV5-6, TRBV5-1 and TRBV20-1.

Presence of unique molecular identifiers characterized the TCR beta cDNA libraries. TCRdb called the PCR reads again in MiXCR, with one record for every CDR3 protein. The sample records hundreds of thousands of distinct CDR3 sequences, roughly 27% being singletons. The antigens of these receptors remain unknown. Sequencing input: blood. The receptor set was obtained from a girl under 18 with multiple sclerosis.

This clonotype turned up a few times. This chain's CDR3 is CASSAPRGRNTEAFF. The DNA of the CDR3 is TGTGCCAGCAGCGCCCCTCGGGGCAGGAACACTGAAGCTTTCTTT. This sequence joins TRBV7-9 and TRBJ1-1; D might be TRBD1 (5 bases). The germline V and J ends were trimmed by 5 bases and 1 base, with 14 bases remaining between them. Germline V gene lookup returns CDR1 SEHNR and CDR2 FQNEAQ (reference sequence). The length of the CDR3 is 15 residues. The whole variable domain, remainder taken from reference TRBV7-9 and TRBJ1-1, is DTGVSQNPRHKITKRGQNVTFRCDPISEHNRLYWYRQTLGQGPEFLTYFQNEAQLEKSRLLSDRFSAERPKGSFSTLEIQRTEQGDSAMYLCASSAPRGRNTEAFFGQGTRLTVV.

V gene TRBV12-3 or TRBV12-4 combines with J gene TRBJ1-2; D call uncertain. The CDR3 sequence is 13 residues long. V was pared by 5 bases and J by 5 bases, with 12 bases between. The CDR3 loop reads CASSPLLEYGYTF. CDR3 nucleotides: TGTGCCAGCAGTCCGCTTCTTGAATATGGCTACACCTTC.

As for this clonotype: Germline and junction disagree at one end, which may indicate a read error. The CDR3 sequence is CTSSLGDAGRGYGYTF. CDR3 sequence (DNA): TGTACCAGCAGTCTGGGGGATGCGGGTCGAGGCTATGGCTACACCTTC. The rearrangement joins TRBV12-3 or TRBV12-4 to TRBJ1-2; tentatively, D is TRBD1 (5 bases). The CDR3 spans 16 residues.

The rearrangement uses TRBV14 and TRBJ2-7, with 10 bases lining up with TRBD1. In germline, CDR1 is SGHDN, CDR2 FVKESK. V trimming: 2 bases; J trimming: 4 bases; junction bases outside the gene matches: 2. The CDR3 consists of 14 residues. The CDR3 loop is CASSQPGQGYEQYF. The CDR3 coding sequence is TGTGCCAGCAGCCAACCGGGACAGGGGTACGAGCAGTACTTC. Drawing the rest from reference TRBV14 and TRBJ2-7, the complete variable domain is EAGVTQFPSHSVIEKGQTVTLRCDPISGHDNLYWYRRVMGKEIKFLLHFVKESKQDESGMPNNRFLAERTGGTYSTLKVQPAELEDSGVYFCASSQPGQGYEQYFGPGTRLTVT.

This clonotype was counted between two and nine times. The V and J genes are TRBV4-3 and TRBJ2-7; D perhaps matches TRBD1 (5 bases). Germline V CDR1 and CDR2: LGHNA, YSLEER. The CDR3 is made up of 16 amino acids. The V end was cut by 0 bases, the J end by 4 bases, with 16 bases between. The CDR3 sequence is CASSQDYDSRLYEQYF. The DNA of the CDR3 is TGCGCCAGCAGCCAAGATTACGACAGCCGCCTTTACGAGCAGTACTTC.

This clonotype was detected only a few times. The J gene is TRBJ2-5, the V gene TRBV28, with D possibly being TRBD1 (7 bases). The V gene lost 2 bases and the J gene lost 6 bases, with 16 bases spanning the gap. Germline V CDR1 and CDR2: MDHEN, SYDVKM. This CDR3 spans 15 amino acids. The CDR3 is CASSLRDSGWKTQYF. The CDR3 DNA follows: TGTGCCAGCAGTTTACGGGACAGCGGGTGGAAGACCCAGTACTTC.

This chain connects TRBV7-2 to TRBJ2-7; D call uncertain. The CDR3 runs 13 residues. The ends were cut back, 5 bases at V and 4 bases at J, with 12 bases in the middle. Germline V lookup: CDR1 SGHTA, CDR2 FQGNSA. This chain's CDR3 is CASSLIEYYEQYF. CDR3 sequence (DNA): TGTGCCAGCAGCCTCATAGAGTATTACGAGCAGTACTTC.

J is TRBJ2-1 and V is TRBV5-1; 10 bases are a match to TRBD1. The J call may be wrong; the DNA end is better matched by TRBJ2-7. CDR3 length: 15 residues. Germline CDR1 reads SGHRS; CDR2 reads YFSETQ. CDR3 region: CASKTGQGVGNEQYF. The CDR3 nucleotides read TGCGCCAGCAAAACCGGACAGGGGGTTGGCAATGAGCAGTACTTC.

This clonotype was counted between two and nine times. The rearrangement joins TRBV6-2 or TRBV6-3 to TRBJ2-4, with TRBD1 as a possible D gene (6 bases). The V end lost 4 bases, the J end lost 8 bases, and 15 bases lay between the germline ends. CDR1 and CDR2 (germline): MNHEY, SVGEGT. This CDR3 has 14 residues. CDR3 DNA: TGTGCCAGCAGTTTGCCTGAGGGGGTGGACATTCAGTACTTC. Translation gives CASSLPEGVDIQYF.

On this clonotype: This may be a read error, as it is one base from a much larger clone. The J gene is TRBJ2-7, the V gene TRBV27; 7 bases match TRBD1. Per germline, CDR1 MNHEY and CDR2 SMNVEV (reference sequence). CDR3 length equals 14 residues. The CDR3 protein is CAGSSIDRVYEQYF. CDR3 sequence (DNA): TGTGCCGGCAGTTCCATCGACAGGGTGTACGAGCAGTACTTC.

As to this clonotype: The junction departs from the called germline gene at one end, perhaps through a read error. The chain couples TRBV10-3 to TRBJ1-1; TRBD1 is a possible D gene (6 bases). Germline V gene sequence: CDR1 ENHRY, CDR2 SYGVKD. The CDR3 is made up of 13 amino acids. CDR3 in amino acids: CVIMGAGNTEAFF. The CDR3 DNA sequence: TGTGTCATCATGGGGGCAGGGAACACTGAAGCTTTCTTT.

This clonotype occurred once. This chain links TRBV20-1 with TRBJ1-4; TRBD1 agrees at 9 bases. V was clipped by 0 bases and J by 7 bases; unmatched bases: 6. CDR1 and CDR2 from the germline V gene are DFQATT and SNEGSKA (reference sequence). The CDR3 runs 15 residues. This CDR3 reads CSARDWTGVTEKLFF. CDR3 coding DNA: TGCAGTGCTAGAGATTGGACAGGGGTGACTGAAAAACTGTTTTTT.

This chain connects TRBV20-1 to TRBJ1-1; D unresolved. Germline CDR1 reads DFQATT; CDR2 reads SNEGSKA (reference sequence). Trimming took off 0 bases at V and 8 bases at J, with 10 bases between the two ends. The CDR3 spans 12 residues. In DNA form, the CDR3 reads TGCAGTGCTAGAGAAGGAGGAGGGGAAGCTTTCTTT. It is translated as CSAREGGGEAFF.

The rearrangement joins TRBV20-1 to TRBJ2-3; 13 bases are a match to TRBD2. This CDR3 is 14 amino acids long. V was clipped by 5 bases and J by 6 bases; unmatched bases: 5. Germline V gene data show CDR1 as DFQATT and CDR2 as SNEGSKA (reference sequence). The CDR3 coding sequence is TGCAGTGCTGGGACTAGCGGGGCGGATGATACGCAGTATTTT. Translating it yields CSAGTSGADDTQYF.

This clonotype was seen only a few times. The rearrangement joins TRBV9 to TRBJ2-3; 7 nucleotides agree with TRBD2. CDR3 length: 16 amino acids. Looked up from germline, CDR1 is SGDLS and CDR2 is YYNGEE. After removal of 0 bases from V and 2 bases from J, the junction contained 6 bases not matched to a gene. The CDR3 loop reads CASSVAPSGFTDTQYF. The CDR3 DNA reads as TGTGCCAGCAGCGTAGCGCCTAGCGGATTCACAGATACGCAGTATTTT. The full variable domain, in which reference TRBV9 and TRBJ2-3 provide the parts outside the CDR3, is DSGVTQTPKHLITATGQRVTLRCSPRSGDLSVYWYQQSLDQGLQFLIQYYNGEERAKGNILERFSAQQFPDLHSELNLSSLELGDSALYFCASSVAPSGFTDTQYFGPGTRLTVL.

This clonotype showed up just a few times. V and J are TRBV12-3 or TRBV12-4 and TRBJ2-5; 14 nucleotides match TRBD2. The CDR3 runs 13 residues. The trim removed 10 bases at V and 5 bases at J, leaving 3 bases unmatched. CDR3 loop: CAIRTSGRETQYF. Written as DNA, the CDR3 is TGTGCCATCCGGACTAGCGGGAGGGAGACCCAGTACTTC.

This chain links TRBV2 with TRBJ1-2; 7 positions match TRBD1. The CDR3 length is 15 residues. With V trimmed by 0 bases and J by 7 bases, 8 bases remained unmatched. From germline, CDR1 is SNHLY and CDR2 FYNNEI. In DNA form, the CDR3 reads TGTGCCAGCAGTGAAGCAGGGGACAGAGGGTTTGGCTACACCTTC. It is translated as CASSEAGDRGFGYTF.

Regarding this clonotype: A junction boundary mismatches the germline segment, possibly from a read error. The chain carries TRBV20-1 and TRBJ1-1; TRBD1 aligns across 8 bases. The CDR3 is 12 amino acids. CDR1 DFQATT and CDR2 SNEGSKA come from the germline V gene (reference sequence). CDR3 protein: CRGDRMNTEAFF. The CDR3 DNA reads TGCAGGGGGGACAGGATGAACACCGAAGCTTTCTTT.

The genes are TRBV2 and TRBJ2-3; no definite D call. The germline V and J ends were trimmed by 7 bases and 3 bases, with 2 bases remaining between them. Germline values: CDR1 SNHLY, CDR2 FYNNEI. This CDR3 region has 10 residues. The CDR3 loop is CASITDTQYF. The CDR3 region has the DNA TGTGCCAGCATAACAGATACGCAGTATTTT. Full variable domain (missing parts from reference TRBV2 and TRBJ2-3): EPEVTQTPSHQVTQMGQEVILRCVPISNHLYFYWYRQILGQKVEFLVSFYNNEISEKSEIFDDQFSVERPDGSNFTLKIRSTKLEDSAMYFCASITDTQYFGPGTRLTVL.

This clonotype was counted a few times. The chain is built from TRBV13 and TRBJ2-5; 10 bases are shared with TRBD2. With the DNA end fitting TRBJ2-7 better, the J assignment may be wrong. Germline values: CDR1 PRHDT, CDR2 FYEKMQ (reference sequence). CDR3 size: 14 residues. CDR3 nucleotide sequence: TGTGCCAGCAAGGGCACTAGCGGGAAATACGAGCAGTACTTC. It yields the protein CASKGTSGKYEQYF.

In the case of this clonotype: Its ends do not fully match the called genes, so a read error is possible. V gene TRBV20-1 combines with J gene TRBJ2-3, with 9 bases lining up with TRBD2. Looked up from germline, CDR1 is DFQATT and CDR2 is SNEGSKA (reference sequence). The CDR3 extends over 14 amino acids. The CDR3 coding sequence is TGCAGTGCCGCCAACCTAGCGGGGCACGATACGCTGTATTTT. It codes for CSAANLAGHDTLYF.

This clonotype was observed a handful of times. The genes are TRBV7-2 and TRBJ2-5; TRBD1 matches 9 bases. The CDR3 extends over 20 amino acids. Germline loops: CDR1 SGHTA, CDR2 FQGNSA. The V and J ends lost 1 base and 3 bases, in that order; junction bases with no gene match: 18. CDR3 residues: CASSLVMARTGTGRKETQYF. CDR3 in DNA: TGTGCCAGCAGCTTAGTCATGGCCCGAACCGGGACAGGGAGAAAAGAGACCCAGTACTTC.

The chain uses TRBV20-1 and TRBJ2-3; D unresolved. Trimming removed 4 bases at V and 0 bases at J, with 11 bases between. CDR1 and CDR2 (germline): DFQATT, SNEGSKA (reference sequence). CDR3 size: 14 residues. The CDR3 bases are TGCAGTGCTAATCGTAGGATTAGCACAGATACGCAGTATTTT. Protein: CSANRRISTDTQYF.

The rearrangement joins TRBV5-1 to TRBJ1-1, with D possibly TRBD1 on 5 matching bases. Trimming pared 3 bases from V and 6 bases from J, leaving 18 bases between. The CDR3 has 15 amino acids. Germline CDR1 SGHRS, CDR2 YFSETQ. The CDR3 here is CASSSVGVRIPEAFF. CDR3 sequence (DNA): TGCGCCAGCAGCTCCGTGGGGGTTAGGATCCCTGAAGCTTTCTTT.

This chain links TRBV7-2 with TRBJ2-1; TRBD2 matches at 8 bases. Germline CDR1 SGHTA, CDR2 FQGNSA. The ends lost 5 bases at V and 6 bases at J; junction bases unmatched: 18. The CDR3 runs to 18 residues. The DNA of the CDR3 is TGTGCCAGCAGCCCGTTTGGGGGCGCCGGGGGGGGATTCAATGAGCAGTTCTTC. It is translated as CASSPFGGAGGGFNEQFF.

This clonotype was picked up a small number of times. The V and J genes are TRBV11-1 and TRBJ2-5, with D possibly being TRBD1 (5 bases). CDR1 and CDR2 from the germline V gene are SGHAT and FQDESV (reference sequence). This CDR3 comprises 15 residues. Deletions cut 3 bases from V and 5 bases from J, with 16 bases between. CDR3: CASSFILTKGETQYF. In DNA form, the CDR3 reads TGTGCCAGCAGCTTTATCCTTACAAAGGGGGAGACCCAGTACTTC. The complete variable domain, with remaining parts taken from reference TRBV11-1 and TRBJ2-5, reads EAEVAQSPRYKITEKSQAVAFWCDPISGHATLYWYRQILGQGPELLVQFQDESVVDDSQLPKDRFSAERLKGVDSTLKIQPAELGDSAMYLCASSFILTKGETQYFGPGTRLLVL.

V is TRBV4-3 and J is TRBJ1-1; 7 nucleotides agree with TRBD1. From germline, CDR1 is LGHNA and CDR2 YSLEER. This CDR3 contains 15 residues. V dropped 0 bases and J dropped 6; count of bases not matched to a gene: 7. CDR3 loop: CASSQDARGEPEAFF. CDR3 sequence (DNA): TGCGCCAGCAGCCAAGATGCCAGGGGGGAACCTGAAGCTTTCTTT.